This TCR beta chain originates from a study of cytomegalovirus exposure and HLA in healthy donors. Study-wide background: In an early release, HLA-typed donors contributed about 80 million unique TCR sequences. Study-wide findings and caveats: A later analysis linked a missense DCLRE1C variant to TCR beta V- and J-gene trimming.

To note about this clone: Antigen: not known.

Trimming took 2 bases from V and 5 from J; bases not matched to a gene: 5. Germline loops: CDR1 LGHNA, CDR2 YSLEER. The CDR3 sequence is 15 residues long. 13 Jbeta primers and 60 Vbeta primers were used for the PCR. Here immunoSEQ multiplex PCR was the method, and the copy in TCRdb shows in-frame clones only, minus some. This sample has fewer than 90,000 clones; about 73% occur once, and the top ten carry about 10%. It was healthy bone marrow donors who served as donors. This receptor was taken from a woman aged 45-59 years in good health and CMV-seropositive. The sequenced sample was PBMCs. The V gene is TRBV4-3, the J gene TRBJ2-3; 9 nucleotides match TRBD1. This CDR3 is CASSQHRGPGDTQYF. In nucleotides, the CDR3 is TGCGCCAGCAGCCAACACAGGGGGCCGGGAGATACGCAGTATTTT.